What follows are 18 T cell receptor beta chains derived from one specimen sequenced in a study of OX40 agonist ivuxolimab in advanced cancers. Sequencing used immunoSEQ multiplex PCR; TCRdb keeps in-frame clones, though not all of them. The table shows around 56,000 clones, with about 89% occurring only once. Sequencing used CD4+ or CD8+ T cells sorted from blood, obtained in a trial of the OX40 agonist ivuxolimab. The origin of the receptors is an adult with an advanced solid tumor such as melanoma, head and neck, liver or kidney cancer.

The chain links TRBV5-1 to TRBJ2-1; the match to TRBD2 covers 7 bases. The CDR3 extends over 16 amino acids. V shed 0 bases, J shed 3 bases, and the junction held 6 bases outside the gene matches. Germline CDR1 SGHRS, CDR2 YFSETQ. The CDR3, as DNA: TGCGCCAGCAGCTTGGTAGGCGGGGGTTTCTACAATGAGCAGTTCTTC. It encodes CASSLVGGGFYNEQFF.

The rearrangement joins TRBV28 to TRBJ2-7, with 11 positions matching TRBD1. The CDR3 is made up of 15 amino acids. V gave up 2 bases and J gave up 2 bases; unmatched junction bases: 2. Germline CDR1 MDHEN, CDR2 SYDVKM. CDR3 residues: CASSLEGQGAYEQYF. CDR3 nucleotides: TGTGCCAGCAGTTTAGAGGGACAGGGGGCCTACGAGCAGTACTTC.

The chain is built from TRBV5-1 and TRBJ2-1; D possibly corresponds to TRBD1 (6 bases). CDR3 length: 14 amino acids. The V gene's germline CDR1 is SGHRS and CDR2 YFSETQ. The germline V and J ends were trimmed by 5 bases and 8 bases, with 17 bases remaining between them. Here the CDR3 reads CASSPGQLMDEQFF. The DNA of the CDR3 is TGCGCCAGCAGTCCGGGACAATTAATGGATGAGCAGTTCTTC.

This sequence joins TRBV4-3 and TRBJ2-1; D call uncertain. Trimming cost V 1 base and J 8 bases, with 12 bases left between them. Per germline, CDR1 LGHNA and CDR2 YSLEER. The CDR3 totals 14 residues. CDR3 bases: TGCGCCAGCAGCCAAGGCCCCGGCCGCGATGAGCAGTTCTTC. As protein: CASSQGPGRDEQFF.

The CDR3 nucleotides are TGTGCCAGCAGTTTGCGGGGCCGCAATCAGCCCCAGCATTTT. Its translation: CASSLRGRNQPQHF. The chain has TRBV6-5 and TRBJ1-5; tentatively, D is TRBD1 (5 bases). Germline CDR1 is MNHEY and CDR2 is SVGAGI. This CDR3 has 14 residues. V gave up 4 bases and J gave up 2 bases, with 9 bases separating them.

As concerns this clone: Other DNA sequences of this sample code for an identical CDR3. The chain has TRBV28 and TRBJ2-7; TRBD1 aligns across 9 bases. The CDR3 is 13 residues long. V lost 6 bases and J lost 2; bases outside the gene matches: 2. Germline CDR1 is MDHEN and CDR2 is SYDVKM. The CDR3 DNA follows: TGTGCCAGCAGCCGGGACAGGGCCTACGAGCAGTACTTC. Protein: CASSRDRAYEQYF.

This sequence joins TRBV4-1 and TRBJ2-3; tentative D call: TRBD2 (5 bases). V was clipped by 1 base and J by 0 bases, with 14 bases between them. CDR3 length: 17 amino acids. CDR1 and CDR2 from the germline V gene are MGHRA and YSYEKL. The chain's CDR3 is CASSQVGGWTSTDTQYF. CDR3 bases: TGCGCCAGCAGCCAAGTAGGAGGATGGACTAGCACAGATACGCAGTATTTT.

This clone was recorded a few times. V gene TRBV7-6 combines with J gene TRBJ2-1; tentatively, D is TRBD1 (6 bases). The V end lost 1 base, the J end lost 7 bases, and 11 bases lay between the germline ends. The CDR3 has 14 residues. Germline CDR1 and CDR2: SGHVS and FNYEAQ. The CDR3 DNA reads as TGTGCCAGCAGCTTAGAGGACAGAATGAATGAGCAGTTCTTC. Translation gives CASSLEDRMNEQFF.

The rearrangement uses TRBV7-8 and TRBJ1-2; no definite D call. V was clipped by 1 base and J by 2 bases, with 11 bases between them. Germline V gene sequence: CDR1 SGHVS, CDR2 FQNEAQ. The CDR3 runs to 15 residues. CDR3 DNA: TGTGCCAGCAGCTTAGAAGGCAGGCCGAACTATGGCTACACCTTC. Protein: CASSLEGRPNYGYTF.

The chain combines TRBV7-6 with TRBJ1-2, with D unresolved. Germline-derived CDR1 and CDR2 are SGHVS and FNYEAQ. The CDR3 is 14 amino acids. V lost 3 bases and J 8 bases, leaving 16 bases between the germline ends. CDR3 protein: CASSFRTKGDGYTF. CDR3 sequence (DNA): TGTGCCAGCAGCTTTCGGACTAAGGGCGACGGCTACACCTTC.

V and J are TRBV19 and TRBJ1-5; D ambiguous. This CDR3 contains 15 residues. V gave up 5 bases and J gave up 2 bases, with 13 bases separating them. Germline lookup yields CDR1 LNHDA and CDR2 SQIVND (reference sequence). The CDR3 here is CASSPMGGGNQPQHF. CDR3 DNA: TGTGCCAGTAGTCCCATGGGCGGAGGCAATCAGCCCCAGCATTTT.

The V gene is TRBV6-4, the J gene TRBJ2-6; no definite D call. This CDR3 spans 13 amino acids. Germline CDR1 MRHNA, CDR2 SNTAGT. The V end lost 5 bases, the J end lost 3 bases, and 5 bases lay between the germline ends. The CDR3 reads CASSPGGANVLTF. The CDR3 nucleotides read TGTGCCAGCAGTCCCGGTGGGGCCAACGTCCTGACTTTC.

The chain carries TRBV11-1 and TRBJ2-3, with D hard to call. CDR1 is SGHAT, CDR2 FQDESV, per germline (reference sequence). The V gene lost 3 bases and the J gene lost 6 bases, with 7 bases spanning the gap. The CDR3 spans 12 residues. CDR3 loop: CASSFFQDTQYF. CDR3 bases: TGTGCCAGCAGCTTCTTCCAGGATACGCAGTATTTT.

V usage is TRBV19 and J usage is TRBJ2-4, with D perhaps matching TRBD1 (5 bases). V shed 7 bases and J shed 0 bases, with 10 bases lying between them. In germline, CDR1 is LNHDA, CDR2 SQIVND (reference sequence). The CDR3 totals 14 residues. The CDR3: CASKDSLAKNIQYF. In DNA form, the CDR3 reads TGTGCCAGTAAAGACAGTTTAGCCAAAAACATTCAGTACTTC.

A note on this clone: The same CDR3 is also encoded by other DNA sequences in this sample. The gene calls are TRBV6-5 and TRBJ1-1, with D perhaps matching TRBD1 (6 bases). Between the trimmed V and J ends, which lost 4 bases and 5 bases, there was a span of 14 bases. The CDR3 is 14 amino acids. The V gene's germline CDR1 is MNHEY and CDR2 SVGAGI. CDR3 in DNA: TGTGCCAGCAGTTTGAAAGGACAGAGGACTGAAGCTTTCTTT. This encodes CASSLKGQRTEAFF.

This clone was recorded once. This chain links TRBV30 with TRBJ1-2; 7 bases map to TRBD1. Germline lookup yields CDR1 GTSNPN and CDR2 SVGIG (reference sequence). The CDR3 has 14 amino acids. Trimming removed 5 bases from V and 2 bases from J; junction bases left unmatched: 8. The CDR3 loop is CAWRGQLPNYGYTF. The CDR3 DNA reads as TGTGCCTGGCGGGGACAGCTACCCAACTATGGCTACACCTTC.

As DNA, the CDR3 is TGTGCCAGCAGCTCCCGGACTGGGACATGGTACTTC. Translated: CASSSRTGTWYF. V and J are TRBV7-9 and TRBJ2-7, with a weak D call TRBD1 (6 bases). The V end was cut by 4 bases, the J end by 12 bases, with 16 bases between. CDR3 length: 12 residues. Per germline, CDR1 SEHNR and CDR2 FQNEAQ (reference sequence).

The V call is TRBV11-1, the J call TRBJ2-7; no reliable D call. CDR3 length: 14 residues. Trimming shortened V by 5 bases and J by 6 bases, and 17 bases separated the two germline ends. CDR1 is SGHAT, CDR2 FQDESV, per germline (reference sequence). The CDR3 DNA sequence: TGTGCCAGCAGCACCGGGCCCCAGGACGTCGAGCAGTACTTC. This codes for CASSTGPQDVEQYF.